The present T cell receptor beta chain was sequenced within a study of T cells in women clearing cervical HPV infection (dated by TCRdb to between 2017 and 2018). Background on the whole study: The cases were fewer than 30 women with histologically confirmed HPV16-related CIN3 or worse, and 2 of these cases were invasive cancers. Blood from cases was collected at the visit where the lesion was first found, while blood from controls was collected once the infection could no longer be detected. In the parent cohort, around 10,000 women aged 18 or older were enrolled in Guanacaste, Costa Rica, during about 1992 to 1994 and then followed for roughly seven years. Since HLA typing was available for only a few women, HLA type could not be ruled out as a confounder. The controls were fewer than 30 women whose single incident HPV16 infection cleared within 12 months with no development of precancer or cancer. Cases had a median age of about 34 years and controls had a median age of around 40, with no significant differences in baseline characteristics. This exploratory proof-of-principle case-control study, nested within the Guanacaste HPV Natural History Study in Costa Rica, compared TCR repertoires among women with different cervical HPV16 outcomes. For cases, the median interval between lesion detection and blood sampling was more than 130 days, with an interquartile range of roughly 90 to 230 days. As quality controls, five blinded duplicates were added to each group, bringing the total to approximately 60 samples made up of approximately 50 participants and 10 replicates. Cases and controls were matched on age within five years and on year of sample collection. What the authors observed across the whole study: Lower TRBV6-7 relative abundance was observed in cases than in controls (roughly 0.12% versus 0.15%; Bonferroni P = 0.0008). Because the number of T cells per sample was unknown, the richness differences could reflect varying T-cell content rather than repertoire biology. Cases were distinguished from controls with an estimated AUC of 0.7 to 0.85 by random forest classifiers combining richness and V gene abundances. The cross-sectional design could not show whether associations preceded infection or resulted from it; effector/memory subsets and HPV-specific T cells were not isolated. Across sequencing depths, CIN3+ cases showed significantly higher TCR repertoire richness than controls, but evenness did not differ between the groups.

The immunoSEQ assay used multiplex PCR to amplify TCR beta CDR3 regions from an average of roughly 1.2 ug of genomic DNA per sample. To correct primer bias, the assay used a complete synthetic TCR repertoire to set an amplification baseline. The amplicons were sequenced using the Illumina platform. For the original study's pipeline: Sequences were error-corrected by clustering with frequency ratios and a modified nearest-neighbor algorithm, then analyzed in the immunoSEQ Analyzer with IMGT gene definitions. At each rarefaction depth, TCR richness and evenness were averaged across 20 rarefaction repeats, and samples with fewer sequences than that depth were excluded. Relative abundances of V, D and J genes were compared between groups using Wilcoxon rank sum tests, with FDR correction applied. Blinded duplicates gave an intraclass correlation of around 95% for TCR richness and an average of roughly 76% across under 75 gene segments. TCRdb retrieved this table from immuneACCESS and kept in-frame rearrangements only. Not all clones are present; in checked studies, unresolved V genes account for under half, and no reason is known for the remainder. D and trimming come from the DNA, and the V and J calls and clone size come from that table. The table held for this sample gives some 21,000 clones. Of the sample, under 3.5% is held by the ten largest clones.

Every participant had a single incident cervical HPV16 infection, and prevalent HPV16 infections were excluded. Cervical HPV DNA was detected with MY09/MY11 PCR, and genotyping was done with dot-blot hybridization. Approximately 15 mL of heparinized blood was centrifuged, after which the buffy coat was aliquoted, frozen at -30 degrees C, and then stored at -80 degrees C. Genomic DNA was extracted from buffy coat specimens using QIAGEN kits. CDR1 and CDR2 are drawn from the germline V gene: SGHTA, FQGNSA. The cysteine opens and the phenylalanine closes a CDR3 of 14 amino acids. Part of the CDR3 DNA is given, 33 bases translated from base 1. As for this clone: The antigen it binds to is not known. The junction departs from the called germline gene at one end, perhaps through a read error. The CDR3 extends 3 residues past the end of the read, so its final part is completed from the germline J gene. Other nucleotide sequences in the sample specify the same CDR3.

Source material: blood buffy coat. The receptor was derived from a woman between 18 and 75 years old with a cervical HPV16 infection that either progressed to CIN3+ or cleared (not recorded which). Recombination linked TRBV7-2 to TRBJ1-3, and 8 junctional nucleotides match TRBD1. The CDR3 here reads CASSPGGSGNTIYF. CDR3 bases read: TGTGCCAGCAGCCCAGGGGGCTCCGGAAACACG.